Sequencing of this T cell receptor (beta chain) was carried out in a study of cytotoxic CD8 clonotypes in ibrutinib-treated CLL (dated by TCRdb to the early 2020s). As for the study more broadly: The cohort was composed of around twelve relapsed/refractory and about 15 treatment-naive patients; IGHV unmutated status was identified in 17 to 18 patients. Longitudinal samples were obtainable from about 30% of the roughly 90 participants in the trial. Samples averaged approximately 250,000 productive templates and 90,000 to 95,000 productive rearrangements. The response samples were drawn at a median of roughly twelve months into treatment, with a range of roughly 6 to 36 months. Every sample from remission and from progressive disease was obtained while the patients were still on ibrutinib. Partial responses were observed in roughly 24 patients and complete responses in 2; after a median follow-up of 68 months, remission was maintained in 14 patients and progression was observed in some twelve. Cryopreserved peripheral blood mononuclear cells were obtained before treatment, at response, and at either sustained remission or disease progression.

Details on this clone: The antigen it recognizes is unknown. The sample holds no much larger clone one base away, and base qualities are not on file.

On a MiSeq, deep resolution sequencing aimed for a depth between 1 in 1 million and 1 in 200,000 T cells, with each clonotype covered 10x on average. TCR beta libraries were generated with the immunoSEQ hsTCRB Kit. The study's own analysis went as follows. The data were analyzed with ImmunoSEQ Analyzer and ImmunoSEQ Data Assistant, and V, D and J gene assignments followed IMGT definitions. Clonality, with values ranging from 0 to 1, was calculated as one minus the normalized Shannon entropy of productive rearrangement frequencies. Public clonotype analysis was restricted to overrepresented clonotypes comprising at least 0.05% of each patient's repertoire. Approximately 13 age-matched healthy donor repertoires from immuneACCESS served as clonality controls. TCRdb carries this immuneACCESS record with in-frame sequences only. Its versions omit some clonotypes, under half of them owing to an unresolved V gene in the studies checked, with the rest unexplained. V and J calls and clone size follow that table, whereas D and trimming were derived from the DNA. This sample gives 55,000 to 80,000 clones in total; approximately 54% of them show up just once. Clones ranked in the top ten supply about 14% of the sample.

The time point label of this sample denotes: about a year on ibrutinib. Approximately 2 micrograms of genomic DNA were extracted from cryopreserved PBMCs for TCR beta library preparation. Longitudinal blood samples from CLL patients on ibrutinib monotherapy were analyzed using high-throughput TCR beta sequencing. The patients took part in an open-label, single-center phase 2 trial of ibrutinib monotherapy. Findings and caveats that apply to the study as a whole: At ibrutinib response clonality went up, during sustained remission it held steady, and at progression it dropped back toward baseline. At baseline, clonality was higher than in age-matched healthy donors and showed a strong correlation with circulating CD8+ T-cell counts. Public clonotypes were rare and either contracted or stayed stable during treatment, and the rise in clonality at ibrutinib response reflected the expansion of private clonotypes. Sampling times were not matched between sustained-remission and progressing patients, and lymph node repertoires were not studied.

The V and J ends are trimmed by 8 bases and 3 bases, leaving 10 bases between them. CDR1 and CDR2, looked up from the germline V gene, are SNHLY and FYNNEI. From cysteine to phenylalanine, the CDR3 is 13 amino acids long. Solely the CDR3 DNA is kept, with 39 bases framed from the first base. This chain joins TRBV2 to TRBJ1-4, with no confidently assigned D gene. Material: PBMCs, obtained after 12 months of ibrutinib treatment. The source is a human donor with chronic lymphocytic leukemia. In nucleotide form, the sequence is TGTGCCAGCCACGGTGGACCTAATGAAAAACTGTTTTTT. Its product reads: CASHGGPNEKLFF. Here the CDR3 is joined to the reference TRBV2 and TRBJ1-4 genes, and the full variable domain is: EPEVTQTPSHQVTQMGQEVILRCVPISNHLYFYWYRQILGQKVEFLVSFYNNEISEKSEIFDDQFSVERPDGSNFTLKIRSTKLEDSAMYFCASHGGPNEKLFFGSGTQLSVL.